Sequencing of this TCR beta chain was carried out in a study of post-analysis software for immune sequencing data. Study in general: The disease courses spanned relapsing-remitting, secondary progressive and progressive-relapsing forms of multiple sclerosis. Study-wide results and limits: Relative to controls, patients with multiple sclerosis showed significantly lower normalized Chao1 diversity. Roughly five TRBV segments occurring more often in patients than controls included TRBV5-6, TRBV5-1 and TRBV20-1.

This clonotype was counted between two and nine times. The antigen is unknown. Presence of unique molecular identifiers characterized the TCR beta cDNA libraries. From around 0.96 to 9.9 million T cells, 400,000 to 500,000 cDNA molecules were obtained. A single record per CDR3 protein comes from TCRdb applying MiXCR to the PCR reads. The repertoire has around 250,000 distinct CDR3 sequences, 35% to 45% of them found once; the top ten carry 4% to 6%. Looked up from germline, CDR1 is SGHDT and CDR2 is YYEEEE. Losses at the gene ends were 0 bases for V and 5 bases for J; bases not matched to a gene: 8. This CDR3 has 16 amino acids.

The clonotype comes from a girl aged 5-17 years with multiple sclerosis. Sequenced material: blood. The chain recombines TRBV5-6 with TRBJ2-3, with 8 bases identical to TRBD2. The CDR3 is CASSLGRAGVIDTQYF. The CDR3 DNA is TGTGCCAGCAGCTTGGGACGAGCGGGGGTTATAGATACGCAGTATTTT. The variable domain in full, with the rest retrieved from reference TRBV5-6 and TRBJ2-3, is DAGVTQSPTHLIKTRGQQVTLRCSPKSGHDTVSWYQQALGQGPQFIFQYYEEEERQRGNFPDRFSGHQFPNYSSELNVNALLLGDSALYLCASSLGRAGVIDTQYFGPGTRLTVL.